The TCR beta chain under discussion was sequenced for a study of T cells in localized non-small cell lung cancer. Study-wide results and caveats: Uninvolved nearby lung showed the greatest T cell clonality, exceeding that found in tumor. Higher blood T cell density went with longer overall survival. Adjacent lung was found to contain a median about 50 of the top 100 tumor clones. Heterogeneity within the tumor remains possible, as just one region underwent sequencing.

Worth noting for this clone: The target antigen is unknown.

Measured with immunoSEQ multiplex PCR; TCRdb has only the in-frame clones, and not every one. The table records around 78,000 clones, around 84% of them present only once. The TCR was taken from a female donor older than 55 with stage I lung adenocarcinoma. Material: peripheral blood, obtained before any cancer treatment.

The CDR3 loop reads CASSWDSLLNGYTF. The CDR3 coding sequence is TGTGCCAGCAGTTGGGACAGCCTCTTGAATGGCTACACCTTC. The genes are TRBV11-3 and TRBJ1-2; 7 bases line up with TRBD1. The ends lost 6 bases at V and 6 bases at J; junction bases unmatched: 10. CDR3 length: 14 amino acids. Germline loops: CDR1 SGHNT, CDR2 YENEEA.